This T cell receptor beta chain was observed in a study of CD8+ T cells in alopecia areata. RNA extraction was followed by reverse transcription into cDNA, which acted as the sequencing template. Generated by immunoSEQ multiplex PCR, the TCRdb table keeps only in-frame clones and is missing some. Of 170,000 or so clones listed, around 63% are singletons. This CDR3 region has 14 residues. The ends were cut back, 1 base at V and 8 bases at J, with 11 bases in the middle. Germline CDR1 and CDR2: LGHNA and YSLEER. The sample in question was CD4+ T cells sorted from blood, obtained at week 0. This TCR was sampled from a human donor with alopecia areata. The rearrangement joins TRBV4-3 to TRBJ1-4; D remains unclear. Here the CDR3 reads CASSQGLGKEKLFF. The CDR3 bases are TGCGCCAGCAGCCAAGGCCTGGGGAAGGAAAAACTGTTTTTT.